This TCR beta chain was found in a study of regulatory T cells in long-lasting Graves disease. CDR3 regions were amplified by Arm-PCR using iRepertoire HTBI primers to build TCR beta libraries. A single record per CDR3 protein comes from TCRdb applying MiXCR to the multiplex PCR reads. The sample includes 420,000 or so distinct CDR3 sequences, roughly 15% of them seen just once. Findings and caveats of the study: Researchers reported studying only peripheral blood, not thyroid tissue.

CDR1 and CDR2 from the germline V gene are LNHNV and YYDKDF (reference sequence). The CDR3 consists of 13 residues. V was shortened by 9 bases and J by 7 bases, with 18 bases between the two germline ends. The time point: newly diagnosed GD, antithyroid drugs for less than 3 months. From PBMCs, RNA was extracted and then used to make the TCR library. Of note for this clonotype: Its target is unknown.

These data are also associated with another study on T cells in Graves' hyperthyroidism and ophthalmopathy. That work contributes: In making diagnoses, clinical symptoms, serum thyroxine and TRAb, thyroid ultrasound and orbital computed tomography were all used.

Sequenced material: peripheral blood mononuclear cells (PBMCs), taken at new diagnosis, from a patient treated with antithyroid drugs. The sequence derives from a woman in her late teens or twenties with Graves disease. V is TRBV15 and J is TRBJ1-2; possibly TRBD1 for D (6 bases). The CDR3 region is CATRQGGSGGYTF. The CDR3 DNA follows: TGTGCCACGCGCCAAGGGGGGTCGGGTGGCTACACCTTC.